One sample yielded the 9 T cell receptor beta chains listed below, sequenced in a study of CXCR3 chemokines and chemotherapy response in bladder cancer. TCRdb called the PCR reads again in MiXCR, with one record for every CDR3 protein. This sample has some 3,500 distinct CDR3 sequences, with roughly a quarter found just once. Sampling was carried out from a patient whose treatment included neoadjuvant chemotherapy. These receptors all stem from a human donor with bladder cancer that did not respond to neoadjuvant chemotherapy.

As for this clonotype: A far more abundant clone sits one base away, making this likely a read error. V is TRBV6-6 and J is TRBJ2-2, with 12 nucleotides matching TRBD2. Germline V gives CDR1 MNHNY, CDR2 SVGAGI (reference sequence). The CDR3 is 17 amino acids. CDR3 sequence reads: CASSLNGLAGNTGEPFF. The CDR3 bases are TGTGCCAGCAGCTTAAATGGACTAGCGGGGAACACCGGGGAGCCGTTTTTT.

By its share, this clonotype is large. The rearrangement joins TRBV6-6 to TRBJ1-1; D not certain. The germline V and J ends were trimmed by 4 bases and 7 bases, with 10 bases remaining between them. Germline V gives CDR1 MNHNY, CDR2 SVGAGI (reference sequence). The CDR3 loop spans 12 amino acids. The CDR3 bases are TGTGCCAGCAGTTCCGAAGTAGGTGAAGCTTTCTTT. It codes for CASSSEVGEAFF.

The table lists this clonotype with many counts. CDR3 sequence (DNA): TGTGCCAGCAGTGGACCCGGGACTAGCTCCTACGAGCAGTACTTC. This translates into CASSGPGTSSYEQYF. The chain joins TRBV28 to TRBJ2-7; 8 bases agree with TRBD2. Germline CDR1 reads MDHEN; CDR2 reads SYDVKM. V gave up 5 bases and J gave up 0 bases; unmatched junction bases: 6. This CDR3 contains 15 residues.

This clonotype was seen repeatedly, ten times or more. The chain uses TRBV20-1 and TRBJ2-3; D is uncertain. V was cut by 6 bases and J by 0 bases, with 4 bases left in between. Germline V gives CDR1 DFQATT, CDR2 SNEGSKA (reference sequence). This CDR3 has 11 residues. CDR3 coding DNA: TGCAGTGCCACTAGCACAGATACGCAGTATTTT. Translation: CSATSTDTQYF.

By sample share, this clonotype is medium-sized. CDR3 loop: CASSSMGGIGEKLFF. The CDR3 nucleotides read TGTGCCAGCAGCTCAATGGGGGGGATTGGGGAAAAACTGTTTTTT. The gene calls are TRBV7-2 and TRBJ1-4, with TRBD1 as a possible D gene (5 bases). The CDR3 runs 15 residues. Trimming stripped 4 bases from V and 8 bases from J, with 17 bases between. The V gene's germline CDR1 is SGHTA and CDR2 FQGNSA.

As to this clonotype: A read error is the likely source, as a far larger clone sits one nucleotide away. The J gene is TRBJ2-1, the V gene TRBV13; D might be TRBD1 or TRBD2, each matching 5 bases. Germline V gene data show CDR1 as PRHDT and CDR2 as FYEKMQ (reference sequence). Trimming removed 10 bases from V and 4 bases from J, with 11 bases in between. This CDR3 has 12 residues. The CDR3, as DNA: TGTGCCACCTGGGACCCATACAATGAGCAGTTCTTC. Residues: CATWDPYNEQFF.

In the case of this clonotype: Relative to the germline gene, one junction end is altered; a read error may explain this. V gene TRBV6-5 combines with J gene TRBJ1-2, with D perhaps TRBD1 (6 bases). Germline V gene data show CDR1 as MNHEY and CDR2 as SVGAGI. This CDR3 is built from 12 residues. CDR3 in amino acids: CASTDPGQVEHF. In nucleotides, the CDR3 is TGTGCCAGCACTGACCCGGGACAAGTTGAACACTTC.

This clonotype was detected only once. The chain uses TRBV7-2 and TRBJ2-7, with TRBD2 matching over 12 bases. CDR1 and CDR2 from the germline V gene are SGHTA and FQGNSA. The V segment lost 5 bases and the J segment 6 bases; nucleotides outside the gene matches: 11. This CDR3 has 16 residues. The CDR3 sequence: CASSPEASGGASEQYF. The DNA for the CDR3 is TGTGCCAGCAGCCCCGAAGCTAGCGGGGGGGCCTCCGAGCAGTACTTC.

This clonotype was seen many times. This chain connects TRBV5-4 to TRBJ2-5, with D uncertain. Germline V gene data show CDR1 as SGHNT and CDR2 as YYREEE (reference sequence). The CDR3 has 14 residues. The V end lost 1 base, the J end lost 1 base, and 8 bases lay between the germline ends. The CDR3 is CASSLYPSQETQYF. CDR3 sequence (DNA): TGTGCCAGCAGCTTGTATCCTAGCCAAGAGACCCAGTACTTC.